What follows are 15 T cell receptor beta chains derived from one specimen sequenced in a study of blood T cell repertoires in COVID-19 (TCRdb year 2020). The method behind the library was the immunoSEQ multiplex PCR assay. Drawn from immuneACCESS, this table holds only the in-frame rearrangements with V and J called that TCRdb kept. Clones are partly lost; checked studies trace under half to an unresolved V gene and leave the rest unexplained. For this sample the table gives roughly 100,000 clones, of which 84% were detected only once. The ten largest make up 10% to 15% of the sample. Sequencing input: peripheral blood. The source of these receptors is a human donor in a cohort sampled during active or convalescent COVID-19.

CDR3 sequence: CASSLDRTDTQYF. For the CDR3, the DNA is TGTGCCAGTAGTCTGGACAGAACAGATACGCAGTATTTT. V is TRBV19 and J is TRBJ2-3; D may be TRBD1 (6 bases). The CDR3 runs 13 residues. Looked up from germline, CDR1 is LNHDA and CDR2 is SQIVND (reference sequence). Deletions cut 5 bases from V and 3 bases from J, with 9 bases between.

The V gene is TRBV19, the J gene TRBJ1-6; no firm D call. The CDR3 length is 15 residues. The germline gives CDR1 LNHDA, CDR2 SQIVND (reference sequence). V gave up 8 bases and J gave up 5 bases, with 16 bases separating them. The CDR3 protein is CASGWGREDNSPLHF. The DNA for the CDR3 is TGTGCCAGTGGGTGGGGTCGGGAGGATAATTCACCCCTCCACTTT. The entire variable domain, with the rest obtained from reference TRBV19 and TRBJ1-6, is as follows: DGGITQSPKYLFRKEGQNVTLSCEQNLNHDAMYWYRQDPGQGLRLIYYSQIVNDFQKGDIAEGYSVSREKKESFPLTVTSAQKNPTAFYLCASGWGREDNSPLHFGNGTRLTVT.

This clone was detected only once. The chain joins TRBV28 to TRBJ1-6, with TRBD1 as a possible D gene (5 bases). The CDR3 loop spans 12 amino acids. Per germline, CDR1 MDHEN and CDR2 SYDVKM. The ends were cut back, 6 bases at V and 14 bases at J, with 14 bases in the middle. The CDR3 DNA reads TGTGCCAGCAGCACCCCAGGGTGGACCCTCCACTTT. Translating gives CASSTPGWTLHF.

This chain links TRBV9 with TRBJ1-1, with TRBD1 matching over 8 bases. The CDR3 loop spans 15 amino acids. Trimming cost V 3 bases and J 0 bases; bases outside gene matches: 4. Germline V CDR1 and CDR2: SGDLS, YYNGEE. The CDR3 DNA follows: TGTGCCAGCAGCGCCCTGGGACAGGTGAACACTGAAGCTTTCTTT. It encodes CASSALGQVNTEAFF.

In its sample, this clone was seen once. V gene TRBV18 combines with J gene TRBJ1-1; D call uncertain. The CDR3 has 15 amino acids. From germline, CDR1 is KGHSH and CDR2 LQKENI. Trimming stripped 3 bases from V and 0 bases from J, with 11 bases between. The CDR3 nucleotides read TGTGCCAGCTCACCCTTCTCGGTTGTGAACACTGAAGCTTTCTTT. It specifies CASSPFSVVNTEAFF.

The chain joins TRBV5-1 to TRBJ1-4; TRBD1 agrees at 8 bases. Losses at the gene ends were 4 bases for V and 8 bases for J; bases not matched to a gene: 4. Germline values: CDR1 SGHRS, CDR2 YFSETQ. The CDR3 covers 13 residues. The CDR3 loop reads CASSRGTGEKLFF. The CDR3 DNA sequence: TGCGCCAGCAGCCGAGGGACAGGAGAAAAACTGTTTTTT.

The CDR3: CASSAGLAGVNEQFF. CDR3 nucleotides: TGTGCCAGCAGCGCGGGACTAGCGGGGGTCAATGAGCAGTTCTTC. The chain couples TRBV5-4 to TRBJ2-1; 14 nucleotides align to TRBD2. Germline CDR1 SGHNT, CDR2 YYREEE (reference sequence). The CDR3 has 15 residues. The V gene end was trimmed by 4 bases and the J gene end by 6 bases; junction bases not matched to a gene: 3.

The chain uses TRBV4-3 and TRBJ1-5; the D gene is possibly TRBD1 (6 bases). Germline V lookup: CDR1 LGHNA, CDR2 YSLEER. This CDR3 is 15 amino acids long. Trimming stripped 0 bases from V and 4 bases from J, with 10 bases between. Here the CDR3 DNA reads TGCGCCAGCAGCCAAGAATGGGGGCGGAATCAGCCCCAGCATTTT. This codes for CASSQEWGRNQPQHF.

The rearrangement joins TRBV5-4 to TRBJ1-2; maybe TRBD1 (6 bases). Germline loops: CDR1 SGHNT, CDR2 YYREEE (reference sequence). Between the trimmed V and J ends, which lost 3 bases and 4 bases, there was a span of 10 bases. The CDR3 length is 13 residues. CDR3 residues: CASSSTGSYGYTF. As DNA, the CDR3 is TGTGCCAGCAGCTCCACAGGGTCCTATGGCTACACCTTC.

This chain links TRBV11-2 with TRBJ1-1; weak D call: TRBD1 (6 bases). The CDR3 sequence is 12 residues long. Germline CDR1 reads SGHAT; CDR2 reads FQNNGV. V lost 4 bases, J lost 8 bases, and 11 bases lay in between. The CDR3 sequence: CASSYGTNEAFF. The DNA for the CDR3 is TGTGCCAGCAGCTACGGGACAAACGAAGCTTTCTTT. The full variable domain, in which reference TRBV11-2 and TRBJ1-1 provide the parts outside the CDR3, is EAGVAQSPRYKIIEKRQSVAFWCNPISGHATLYWYQQILGQGPKLLIQFQNNGVVDDSQLPKDRFSAERLKGVDSTLKIQPAKLEDSAVYLCASSYGTNEAFFGQGTRLTVV.

The chain uses TRBV3-1 (or the pseudogene TRBV3-2) and TRBJ1-5; perhaps TRBD1 as D (5 bases). This CDR3 contains 15 residues. Germline assignment: CDR1 LGHDT and CDR2 YNNKEL (reference sequence). Trimming stripped 1 base from V and 2 bases from J, with 9 bases between. As DNA, the CDR3 is TGTGCCAGCAGCCAAGTGGGAGGGGGCAATCAGCCCCAGCATTTT. Its translation is CASSQVGGGNQPQHF.

The chain carries TRBV7-9 and TRBJ1-1; tentatively, D is TRBD1 (5 bases). The CDR3 consists of 14 residues. Deletions cut 0 bases from V and 4 bases from J, with 9 bases between. Germline V gives CDR1 SEHNR, CDR2 FQNEAQ (reference sequence). The CDR3 here is CASSLALGGTEAFF. DNA of the CDR3: TGTGCCAGCAGCTTAGCGCTGGGGGGCACTGAAGCTTTCTTT.

A few counts support this clone. The chain couples TRBV5-5 to TRBJ1-6; 9 bases fit TRBD1. This CDR3 has 14 amino acids. Germline V gene sequence: CDR1 SGHKS, CDR2 YYEKEE (reference sequence). The junction had 3 bases not matched to a gene; V was cut back by 2 bases and J by 9 bases. CDR3 sequence: CASSLADRGSPLHF. The DNA for the CDR3 is TGTGCCAGCAGCTTAGCGGACAGGGGTTCACCCCTCCACTTT.

This clone was picked up many times. The V call is TRBV1, the J call TRBJ2-1; the table assigns TRBD2, which was not confirmed against the DNA. TRBV1 is a pseudogene locus. CDR3 length: 12 amino acids. The CDR3 DNA reads TGCACCAGCAGCCCGGGGAGTCATGAGCAGTTCTTC. Amino acids: CTSSPGSHEQFF.

The chain recombines TRBV11-2 with TRBJ2-7, with TRBD2 as a possible D gene (6 bases). Germline CDR1 is SGHAT and CDR2 is FQNNGV. CDR3 length: 15 amino acids. V shed 5 bases and J shed 4 bases, with 18 bases lying between them. In nucleotides, the CDR3 is TGTGCCAGCAGCACCGGGGAGGCAGGGCATTACGAGCAGTACTTC. Protein sequence: CASSTGEAGHYEQYF.